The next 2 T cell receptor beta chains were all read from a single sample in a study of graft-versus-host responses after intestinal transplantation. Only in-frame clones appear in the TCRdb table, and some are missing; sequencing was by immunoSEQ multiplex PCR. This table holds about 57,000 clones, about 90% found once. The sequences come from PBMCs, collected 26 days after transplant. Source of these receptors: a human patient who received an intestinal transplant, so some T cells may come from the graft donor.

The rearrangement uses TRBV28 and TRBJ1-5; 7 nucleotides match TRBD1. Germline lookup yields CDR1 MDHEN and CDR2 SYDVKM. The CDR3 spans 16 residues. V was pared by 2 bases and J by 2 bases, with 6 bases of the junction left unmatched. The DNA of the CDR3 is TGTGCCAGCAGTTTAAGGGCAGGGGGTGGCAATCAGCCCCAGCATTTT. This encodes CASSLRAGGGNQPQHF. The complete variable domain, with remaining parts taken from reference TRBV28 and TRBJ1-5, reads DVKVTQSSRYLVKRTGEKVFLECVQDMDHENMFWYRQDPGLGLRLIYFSYDVKMKEKGDIPEGYSVSREKKERFSLILESASTNQTSMYLCASSLRAGGGNQPQHFGDGTRLSIL.

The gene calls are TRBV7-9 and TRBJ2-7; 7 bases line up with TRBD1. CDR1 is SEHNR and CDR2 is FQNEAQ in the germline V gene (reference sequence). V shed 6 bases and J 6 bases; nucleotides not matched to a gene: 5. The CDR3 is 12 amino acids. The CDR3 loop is CASSTGDLEQYF. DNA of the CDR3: TGTGCCAGCAGTACAGGGGACCTCGAGCAGTACTTC. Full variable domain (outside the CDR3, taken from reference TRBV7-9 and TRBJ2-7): DTGVSQNPRHKITKRGQNVTFRCDPISEHNRLYWYRQTLGQGPEFLTYFQNEAQLEKSRLLSDRFSAERPKGSFSTLEIQRTEQGDSAMYLCASSTGDLEQYFGPGTRLTVT.